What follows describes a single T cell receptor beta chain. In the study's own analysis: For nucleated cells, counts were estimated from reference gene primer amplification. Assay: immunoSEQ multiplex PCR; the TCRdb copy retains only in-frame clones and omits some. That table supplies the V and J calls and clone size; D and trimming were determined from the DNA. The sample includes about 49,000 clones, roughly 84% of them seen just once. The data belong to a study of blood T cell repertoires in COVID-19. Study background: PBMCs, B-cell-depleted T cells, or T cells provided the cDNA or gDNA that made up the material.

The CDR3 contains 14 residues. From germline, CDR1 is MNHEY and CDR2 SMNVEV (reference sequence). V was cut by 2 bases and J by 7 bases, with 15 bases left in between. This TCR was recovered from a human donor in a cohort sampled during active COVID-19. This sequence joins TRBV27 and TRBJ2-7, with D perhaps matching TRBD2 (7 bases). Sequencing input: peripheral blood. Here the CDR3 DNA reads TGTGCCAGCAGTTTAAAGGGGGGGCCGTTGGAGCAGTACTTC. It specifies CASSLKGGPLEQYF.